The entry below describes one TCR beta chain. As yet, its antigen is unknown. This CDR3 comprises 14 residues. Germline V gene data show CDR1 as SGDLS and CDR2 as YYNGEE. This sample is drawn from a study of CXCR3-negative and CXCR3-positive naive CD8 T cells. Study-wide results and limits: CXCR3-positive naive cells carried more hydrophobic TRB CDR3s than CXCR3-negative ones. TRBV-TRBJ usage was alike in naive CXCR3-negative and CXCR3-positive cells but differed in memory cells.

The authors made the TRB cDNA libraries by 5' RACE using UMI labels. TCRdb reprocessed the 5' RACE reads, with one entry per CDR3 protein and no DNA. Its table records just under 65,000 distinct CDR3 sequences. The chain carries TRBV9 and TRBJ2-7; TCRdb reports TRBD1, a call that lacks DNA to check it against. The receptor's source is a human donor in good health. Some clones in this sample may be carry-over from other donors' samples. The sample consisted of naive CXCR3+ CD8+ T cells from blood. Specified subset: CD45RO-CCR7+CD27+CD95- naive CD8+ T cells expressing CXCR3 (TNR3+). CDR3 loop: CASSPRDASYEQYF.